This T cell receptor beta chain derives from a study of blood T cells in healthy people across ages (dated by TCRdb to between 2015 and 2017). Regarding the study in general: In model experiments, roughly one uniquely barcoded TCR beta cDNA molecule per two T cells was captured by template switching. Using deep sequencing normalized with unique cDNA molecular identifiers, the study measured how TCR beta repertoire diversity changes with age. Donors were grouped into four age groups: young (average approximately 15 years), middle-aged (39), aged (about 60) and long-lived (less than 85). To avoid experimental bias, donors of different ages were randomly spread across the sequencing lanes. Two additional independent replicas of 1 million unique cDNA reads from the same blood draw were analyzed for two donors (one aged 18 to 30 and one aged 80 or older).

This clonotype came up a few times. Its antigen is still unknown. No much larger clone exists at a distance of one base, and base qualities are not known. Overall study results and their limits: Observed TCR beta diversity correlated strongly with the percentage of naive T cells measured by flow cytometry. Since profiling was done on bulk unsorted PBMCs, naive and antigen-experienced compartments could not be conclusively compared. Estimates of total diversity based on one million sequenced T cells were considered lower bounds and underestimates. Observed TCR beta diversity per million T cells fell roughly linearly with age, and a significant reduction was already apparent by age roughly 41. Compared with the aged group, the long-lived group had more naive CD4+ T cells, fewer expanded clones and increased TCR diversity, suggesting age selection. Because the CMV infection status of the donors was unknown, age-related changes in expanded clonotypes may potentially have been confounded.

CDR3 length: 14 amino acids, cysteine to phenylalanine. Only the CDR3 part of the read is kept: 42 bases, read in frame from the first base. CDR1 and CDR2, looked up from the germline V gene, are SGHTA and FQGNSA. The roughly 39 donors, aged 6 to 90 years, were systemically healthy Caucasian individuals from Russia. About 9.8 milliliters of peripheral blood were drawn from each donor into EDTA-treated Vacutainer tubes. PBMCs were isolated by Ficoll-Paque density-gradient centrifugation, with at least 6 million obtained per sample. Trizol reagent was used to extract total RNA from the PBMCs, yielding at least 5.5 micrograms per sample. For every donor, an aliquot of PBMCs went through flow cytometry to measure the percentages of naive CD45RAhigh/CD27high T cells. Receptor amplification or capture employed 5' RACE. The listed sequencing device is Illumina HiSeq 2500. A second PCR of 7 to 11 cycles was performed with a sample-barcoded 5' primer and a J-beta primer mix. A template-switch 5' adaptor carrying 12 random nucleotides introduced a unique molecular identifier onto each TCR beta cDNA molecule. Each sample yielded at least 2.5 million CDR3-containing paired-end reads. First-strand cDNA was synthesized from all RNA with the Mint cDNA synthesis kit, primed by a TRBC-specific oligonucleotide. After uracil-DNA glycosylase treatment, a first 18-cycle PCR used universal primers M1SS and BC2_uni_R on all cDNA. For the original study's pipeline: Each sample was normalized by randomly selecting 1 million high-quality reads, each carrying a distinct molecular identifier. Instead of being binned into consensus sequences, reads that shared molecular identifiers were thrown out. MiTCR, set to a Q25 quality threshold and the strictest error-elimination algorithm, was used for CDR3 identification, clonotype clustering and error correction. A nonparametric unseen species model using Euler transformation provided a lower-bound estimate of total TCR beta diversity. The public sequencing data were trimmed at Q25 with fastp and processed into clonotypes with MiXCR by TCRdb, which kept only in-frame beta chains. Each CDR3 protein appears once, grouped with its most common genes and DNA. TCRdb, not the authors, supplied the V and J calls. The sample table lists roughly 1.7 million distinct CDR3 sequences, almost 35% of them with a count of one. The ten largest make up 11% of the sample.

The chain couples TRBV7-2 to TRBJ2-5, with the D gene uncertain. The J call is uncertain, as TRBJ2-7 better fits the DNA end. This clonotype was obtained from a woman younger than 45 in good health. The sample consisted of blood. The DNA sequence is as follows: TGTGCCAGCAGCTCGATGTTAGTGGGGAACGAGCAGTACTTC. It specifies CASSSMLVGNEQYF.